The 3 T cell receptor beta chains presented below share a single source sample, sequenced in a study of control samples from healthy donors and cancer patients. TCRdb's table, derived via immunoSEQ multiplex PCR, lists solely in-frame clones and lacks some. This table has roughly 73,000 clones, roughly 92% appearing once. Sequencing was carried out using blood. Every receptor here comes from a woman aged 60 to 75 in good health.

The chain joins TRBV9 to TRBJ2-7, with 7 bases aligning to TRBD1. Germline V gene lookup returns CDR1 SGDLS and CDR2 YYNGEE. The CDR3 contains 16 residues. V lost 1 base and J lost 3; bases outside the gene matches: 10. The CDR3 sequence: CASSVSAGQERYEQYF. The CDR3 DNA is TGTGCCAGCAGCGTATCGGCCGGACAGGAGCGCTACGAGCAGTACTTC.

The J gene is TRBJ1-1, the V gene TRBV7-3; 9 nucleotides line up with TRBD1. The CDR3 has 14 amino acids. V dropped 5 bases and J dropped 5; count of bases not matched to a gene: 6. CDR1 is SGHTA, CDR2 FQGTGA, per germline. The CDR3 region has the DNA TGTGCCAGCAGCCAGACAGGGGGAGAGACTGAAGCTTTCTTT. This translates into CASSQTGGETEAFF.

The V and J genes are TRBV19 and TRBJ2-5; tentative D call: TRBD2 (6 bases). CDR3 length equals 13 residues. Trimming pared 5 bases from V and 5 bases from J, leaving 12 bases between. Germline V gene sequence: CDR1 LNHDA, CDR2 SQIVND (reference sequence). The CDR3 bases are TGTGCCAGTAGTGGGGGGTGGTCGGAGACCCAGTACTTC. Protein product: CASSGGWSETQYF.